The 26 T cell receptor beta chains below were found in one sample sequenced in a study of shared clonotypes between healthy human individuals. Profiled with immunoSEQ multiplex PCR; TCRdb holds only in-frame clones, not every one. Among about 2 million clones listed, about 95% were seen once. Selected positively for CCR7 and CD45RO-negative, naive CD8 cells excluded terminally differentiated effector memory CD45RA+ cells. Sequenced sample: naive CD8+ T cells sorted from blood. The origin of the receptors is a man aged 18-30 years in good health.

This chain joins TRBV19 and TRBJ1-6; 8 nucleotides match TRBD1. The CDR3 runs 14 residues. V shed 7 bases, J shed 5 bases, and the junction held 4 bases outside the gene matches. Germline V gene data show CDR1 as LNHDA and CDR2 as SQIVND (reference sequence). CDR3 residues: CASKEDRDNSPLHF. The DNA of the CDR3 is TGTGCCAGTAAAGAGGACAGGGATAATTCACCCCTCCACTTT.

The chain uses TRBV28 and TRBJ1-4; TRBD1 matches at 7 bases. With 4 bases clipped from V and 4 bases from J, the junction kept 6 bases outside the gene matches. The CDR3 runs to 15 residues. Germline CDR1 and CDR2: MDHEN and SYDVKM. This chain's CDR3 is CASSYRQGYNEKLFF. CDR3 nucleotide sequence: TGTGCCAGCAGTTACAGACAGGGATATAATGAAAAACTGTTTTTT. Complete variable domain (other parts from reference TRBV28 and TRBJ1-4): DVKVTQSSRYLVKRTGEKVFLECVQDMDHENMFWYRQDPGLGLRLIYFSYDVKMKEKGDIPEGYSVSREKKERFSLILESASTNQTSMYLCASSYRQGYNEKLFFGSGTQLSVL.

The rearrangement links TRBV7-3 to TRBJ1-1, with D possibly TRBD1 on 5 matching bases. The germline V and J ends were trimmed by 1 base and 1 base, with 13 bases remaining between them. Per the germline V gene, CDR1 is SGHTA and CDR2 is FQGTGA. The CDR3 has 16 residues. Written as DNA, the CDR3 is TGTGCCAGCAGCTTAAATGCTGGCACAGGGAACACTGAAGCTTTCTTT. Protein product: CASSLNAGTGNTEAFF.

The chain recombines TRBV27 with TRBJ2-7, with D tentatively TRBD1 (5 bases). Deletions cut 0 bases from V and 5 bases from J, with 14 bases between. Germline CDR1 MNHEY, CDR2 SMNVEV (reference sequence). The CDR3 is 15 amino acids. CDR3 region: CASSLSVRAWDEQYF. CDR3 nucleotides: TGTGCCAGCAGTTTATCTGTCAGGGCGTGGGACGAGCAGTACTTC.

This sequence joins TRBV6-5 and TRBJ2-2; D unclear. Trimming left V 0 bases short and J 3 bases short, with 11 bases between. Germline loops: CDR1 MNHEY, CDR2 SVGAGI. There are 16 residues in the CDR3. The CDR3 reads CASSYSFSAHTGELFF. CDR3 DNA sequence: TGTGCCAGCAGTTACTCGTTTTCAGCTCACACCGGGGAGCTGTTTTTT.

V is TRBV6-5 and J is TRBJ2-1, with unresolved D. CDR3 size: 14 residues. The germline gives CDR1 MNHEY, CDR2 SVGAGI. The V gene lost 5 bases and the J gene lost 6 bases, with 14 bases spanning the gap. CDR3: CASSPGWEGNEQFF. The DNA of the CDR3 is TGTGCCAGCAGTCCCGGGTGGGAAGGCAATGAGCAGTTCTTC.

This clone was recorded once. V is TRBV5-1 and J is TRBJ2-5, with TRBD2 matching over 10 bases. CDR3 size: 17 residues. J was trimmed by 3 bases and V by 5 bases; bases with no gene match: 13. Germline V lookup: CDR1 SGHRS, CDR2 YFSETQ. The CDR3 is CASSPSPLAGSKETQYF. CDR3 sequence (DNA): TGCGCCAGCAGTCCTTCCCCACTAGCGGGGTCTAAAGAGACCCAGTACTTC.

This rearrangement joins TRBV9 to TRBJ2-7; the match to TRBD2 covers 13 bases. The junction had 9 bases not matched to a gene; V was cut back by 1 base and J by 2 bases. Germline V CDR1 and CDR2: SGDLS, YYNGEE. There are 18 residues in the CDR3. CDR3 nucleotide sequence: TGTGCCAGCAGCGTAAGCCCCGGTGGACTAGCGGGAGCCTACGAGCAGTACTTC. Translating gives CASSVSPGGLAGAYEQYF.

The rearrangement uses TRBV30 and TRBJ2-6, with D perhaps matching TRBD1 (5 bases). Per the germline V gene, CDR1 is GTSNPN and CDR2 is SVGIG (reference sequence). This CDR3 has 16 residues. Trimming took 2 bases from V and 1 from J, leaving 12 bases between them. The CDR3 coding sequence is TGTGCCTGGAGTCCACCCCCAGGGTCTGGGGCCAACGTCCTGACTTTC. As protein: CAWSPPPGSGANVLTF.

The CDR3 DNA follows: TGCAGCGTTGCAGGGATTTGGGAGGATGCGACTAATGAAAAACTGTTTTTT. Its translation is CSVAGIWEDATNEKLFF. J is TRBJ1-4 and V is TRBV29-1; D may be TRBD1 (5 bases). Deletions cut 4 bases from V and 2 bases from J, with 20 bases between. The CDR3 spans 17 residues. The germline gives CDR1 SQVTM, CDR2 ANQGSEA. Looking up the rest from reference TRBV29-1 and TRBJ1-4 gives the full variable domain: SAVISQKPSRDICQRGTSLTIQCQVDSQVTMMFWYRQQPGQSLTLIATANQGSEATYESGFVIDKFPISRPNLTFSTLTVSNMSPEDSSIYLCSVAGIWEDATNEKLFFGSGTQLSVL.

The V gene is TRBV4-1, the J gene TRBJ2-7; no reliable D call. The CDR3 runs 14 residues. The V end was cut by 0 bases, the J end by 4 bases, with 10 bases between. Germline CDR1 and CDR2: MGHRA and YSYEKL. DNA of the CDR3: TGCGCCAGCAGCCAAGATAATAACTTTTACGAGCAGTACTTC. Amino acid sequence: CASSQDNNFYEQYF.

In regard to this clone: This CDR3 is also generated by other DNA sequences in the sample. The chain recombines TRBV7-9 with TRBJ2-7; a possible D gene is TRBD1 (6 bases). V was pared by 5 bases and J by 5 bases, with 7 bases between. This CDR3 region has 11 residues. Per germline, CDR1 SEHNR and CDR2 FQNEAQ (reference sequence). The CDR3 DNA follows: TGTGCCAGCAGCCGGGACAACGAGCAGTACTTC. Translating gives CASSRDNEQYF.

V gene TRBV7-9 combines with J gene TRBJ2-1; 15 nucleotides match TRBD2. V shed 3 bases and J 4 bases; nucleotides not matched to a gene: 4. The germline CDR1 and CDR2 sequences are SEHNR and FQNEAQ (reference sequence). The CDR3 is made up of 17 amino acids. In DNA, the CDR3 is TGTGCCAGCAGCTTTCGGACTAGCGGGGGGGCTTACAATGAGCAGTTCTTC. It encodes CASSFRTSGGAYNEQFF.

The CDR3 is CASSISDGPYEQYF. CDR3 nucleotides: TGTGCCAGTAGTATAAGTGACGGTCCCTACGAGCAGTACTTC. The V gene is TRBV19, the J gene TRBJ2-7; D unresolved. The CDR3 contains 14 residues. The V and J ends lost 2 bases and 2 bases respectively, with 10 bases between them. Germline CDR1 reads LNHDA; CDR2 reads SQIVND (reference sequence).

This CDR3 reads CASSPGGGRETQYF. CDR3 in DNA: TGTGCCAGCAGCCCGGGGGGAGGGCGAGAGACCCAGTACTTC. V gene TRBV9 combines with J gene TRBJ2-5, with TRBD2 matching 7 bases. The CDR3 is 14 residues long. Trimming removed 4 bases from V and 4 bases from J; junction bases left unmatched: 7. Germline loops: CDR1 SGDLS, CDR2 YYNGEE.

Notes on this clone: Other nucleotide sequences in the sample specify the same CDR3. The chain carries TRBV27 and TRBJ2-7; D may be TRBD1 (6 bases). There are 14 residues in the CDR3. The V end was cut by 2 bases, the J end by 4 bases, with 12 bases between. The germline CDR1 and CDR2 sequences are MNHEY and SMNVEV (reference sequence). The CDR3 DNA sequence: TGTGCCAGCAGTTTAACGGGCAGGGGTTACGAGCAGTACTTC. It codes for CASSLTGRGYEQYF.

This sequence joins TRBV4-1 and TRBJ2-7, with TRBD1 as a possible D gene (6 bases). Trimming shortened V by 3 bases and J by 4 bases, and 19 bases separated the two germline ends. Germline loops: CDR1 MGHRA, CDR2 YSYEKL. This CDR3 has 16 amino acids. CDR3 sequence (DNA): TGCGCCAGCAGCCACCATTCTTTGGACAGCAATTACGAGCAGTACTTC. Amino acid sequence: CASSHHSLDSNYEQYF.

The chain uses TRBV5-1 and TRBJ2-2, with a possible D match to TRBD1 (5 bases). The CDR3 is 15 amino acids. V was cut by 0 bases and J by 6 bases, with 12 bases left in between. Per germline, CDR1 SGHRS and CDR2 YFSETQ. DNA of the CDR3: TGCGCCAGCAGCTTGGAAGCCAGGGCGGCCGGGGAGCTGTTTTTT. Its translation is CASSLEARAAGELFF.

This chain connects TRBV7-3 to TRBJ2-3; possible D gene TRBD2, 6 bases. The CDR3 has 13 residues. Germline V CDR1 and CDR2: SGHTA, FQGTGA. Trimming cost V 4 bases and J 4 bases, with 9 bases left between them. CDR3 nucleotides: TGTGCCAGCAGCTGGGACTCCTCAGATACGCAGTATTTT. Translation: CASSWDSSDTQYF.

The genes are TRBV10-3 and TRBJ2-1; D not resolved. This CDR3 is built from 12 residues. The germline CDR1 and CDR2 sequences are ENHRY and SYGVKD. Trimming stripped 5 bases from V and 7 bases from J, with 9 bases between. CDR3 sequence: CAISPDGNEQFF. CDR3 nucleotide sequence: TGTGCCATCAGTCCAGATGGGAATGAGCAGTTCTTC.

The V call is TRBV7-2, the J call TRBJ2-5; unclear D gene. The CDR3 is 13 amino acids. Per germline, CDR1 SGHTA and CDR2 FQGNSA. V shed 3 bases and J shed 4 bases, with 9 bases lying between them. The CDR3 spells CASSLWVLETQYF. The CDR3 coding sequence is TGTGCCAGCAGCTTGTGGGTGTTAGAGACCCAGTACTTC.

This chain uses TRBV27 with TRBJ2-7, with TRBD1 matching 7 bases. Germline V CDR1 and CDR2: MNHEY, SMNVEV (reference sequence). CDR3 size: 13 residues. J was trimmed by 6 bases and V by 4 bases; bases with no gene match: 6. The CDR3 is CASSSLQGTEQYF. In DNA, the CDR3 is TGTGCCAGCAGTTCGCTACAGGGGACCGAGCAGTACTTC.

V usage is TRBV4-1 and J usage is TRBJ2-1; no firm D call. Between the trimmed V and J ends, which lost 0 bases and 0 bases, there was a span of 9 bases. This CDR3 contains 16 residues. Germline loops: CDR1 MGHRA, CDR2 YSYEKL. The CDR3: CASSQDTTSSYNEQFF. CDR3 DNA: TGCGCCAGCAGCCAAGATACGACGAGCTCCTACAATGAGCAGTTCTTC.

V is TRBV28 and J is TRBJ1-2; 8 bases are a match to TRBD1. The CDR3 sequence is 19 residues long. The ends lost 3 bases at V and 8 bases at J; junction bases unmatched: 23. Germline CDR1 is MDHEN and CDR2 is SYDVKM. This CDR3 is CASSFHRTGSSLLDWGYTF. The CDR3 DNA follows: TGTGCCAGCAGTTTCCACCGGACAGGGAGTAGCCTACTCGATTGGGGCTACACCTTC.

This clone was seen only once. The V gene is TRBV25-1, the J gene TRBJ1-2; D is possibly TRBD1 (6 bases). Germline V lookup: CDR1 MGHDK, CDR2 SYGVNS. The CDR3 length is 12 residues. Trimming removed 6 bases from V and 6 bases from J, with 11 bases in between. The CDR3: CASRAGVDGYTF. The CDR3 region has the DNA TGTGCCAGCAGGGCAGGGGTTGATGGCTACACCTTC.

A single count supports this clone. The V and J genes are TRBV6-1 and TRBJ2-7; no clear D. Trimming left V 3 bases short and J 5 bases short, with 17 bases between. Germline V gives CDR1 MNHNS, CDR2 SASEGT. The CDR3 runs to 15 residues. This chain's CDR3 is CASSDWRNPDDEQYF. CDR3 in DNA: TGTGCCAGCAGTGACTGGCGGAACCCCGACGACGAGCAGTACTTC.